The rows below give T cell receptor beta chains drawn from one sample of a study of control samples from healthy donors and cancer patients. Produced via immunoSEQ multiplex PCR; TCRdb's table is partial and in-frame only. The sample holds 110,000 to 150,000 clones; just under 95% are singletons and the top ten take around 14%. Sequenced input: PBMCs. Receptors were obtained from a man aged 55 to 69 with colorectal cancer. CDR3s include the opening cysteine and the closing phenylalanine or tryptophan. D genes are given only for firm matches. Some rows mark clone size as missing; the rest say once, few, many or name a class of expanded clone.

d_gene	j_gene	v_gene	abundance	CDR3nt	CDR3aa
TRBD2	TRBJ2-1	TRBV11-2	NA	TGTGCCAGCAGCTTAGCAGCGGCTAGCGGGGGGTACAATGAGCAGTTCTTC	CASSLAAASGGYNEQFF
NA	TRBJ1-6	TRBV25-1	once	TGTGCCAGCACCGAGACAGGCGGATTCTCACCCCTCCACTTT	CASTETGGFSPLHF
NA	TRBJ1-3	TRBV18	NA	TGTGCCAGCTCACCACCGTCCGGGAACTCTGGAAACACCATATATTTT	CASSPPSGNSGNTIYF
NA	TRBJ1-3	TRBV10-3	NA	TGTGCCATCAATGGGGGCCCCGGAAACACCATATATTTT	CAINGGPGNTIYF
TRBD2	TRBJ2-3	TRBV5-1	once	TGCGCCAGCAGCCCCCCTAGCGGGGGGCCCAGTAGTTTT	CASSPPSGGPSSF
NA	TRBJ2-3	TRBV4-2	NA	TGTGCCAGCAGCCAAGATCCAGGGGTCCCGGATACGCAGTATTTT	CASSQDPGVPDTQYF
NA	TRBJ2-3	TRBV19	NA	TGTGCCAGTAGTACAGGGGGGGGTCCGAATACGCAGTATTTT	CASSTGGGPNTQYF
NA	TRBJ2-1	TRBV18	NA	TGTGCCAGCTCACCCCTCCGCGAGAATGAGCAGTTCTTC	CASSPLRENEQFF
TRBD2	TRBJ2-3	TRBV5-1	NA	TGCGCCAGCAGCTACGGACTAGCGGGTTACACAGATACGCAGTATTTT	CASSYGLAGYTDTQYF
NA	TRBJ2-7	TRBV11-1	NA	TGTGCCAGCAGCTTAGAACGGTTAAGCGAGCAGTACTTC	CASSLERLSEQYF
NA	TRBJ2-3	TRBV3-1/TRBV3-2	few	TGTGCCAGCAGCCAGAGCACAGATACGCAGTATTTT	CASSQSTDTQYF
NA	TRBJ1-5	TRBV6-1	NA	TGTGCCAGCAGTGAGAACGACGGCAATCAGCCCCAGCATTTT	CASSENDGNQPQHF
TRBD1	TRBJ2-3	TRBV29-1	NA	TGCAGCGTTGACAGGGGGCGGAGCACAGATACGCAGTATTTT	CSVDRGRSTDTQYF
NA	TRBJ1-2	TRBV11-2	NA	TGTGCCAGCAGCTTTGCCAGGACTACGATCTATGGCTACACCTTC	CASSFARTTIYGYTF
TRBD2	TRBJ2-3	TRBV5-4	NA	TGTGCCAGCAGCTTGGCGGGGGGAGATACGCAGTATTTT	CASSLAGGDTQYF
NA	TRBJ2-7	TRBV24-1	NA	TGTGCCACCAGTGTCTCCCCAGATCTCACCTCCCTCGAGCAGTACTTC	CATSVSPDLTSLEQYF
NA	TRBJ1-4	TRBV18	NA	TGTGCCAGCTCACCAAAGCTGTCTGAAAAACTGTTTTTT	CASSPKLSEKLFF
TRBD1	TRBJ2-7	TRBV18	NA	TGTGCCAGCTCACGACTGTTTGGACAGGGGGAAGAGCAGTACTTC	CASSRLFGQGEEQYF
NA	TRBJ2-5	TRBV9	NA	TGTGCCAGCAGCGTAGCTCTCCGGGAGACCCAGTACTTC	CASSVALRETQYF
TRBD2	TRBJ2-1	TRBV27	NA	TGTGCCAGCAGTTTGCCTAGCGGGGGGGTAAACAATGAGCAGTTCTTC	CASSLPSGGVNNEQFF
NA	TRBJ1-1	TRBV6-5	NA	TGTGCCAGCAGAGTACAGGGAGATACTGAAGCTTTCTTT	CASRVQGDTEAFF
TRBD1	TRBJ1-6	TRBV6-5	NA	TGTGCCAGCAGGAAGACAGGGATTAATTCACCCCTCCACTTT	CASRKTGINSPLHF
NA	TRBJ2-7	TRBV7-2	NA	TGTGCCAGCAGCAACGTCTACGAGCAGTACTTC	CASSNVYEQYF
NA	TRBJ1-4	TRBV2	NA	TGTGCCAGCAGTGCCCAGGGGACTAATGAAAAACTGTTTTTT	CASSAQGTNEKLFF
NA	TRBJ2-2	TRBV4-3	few	TGCGCCAGCAGCCAAGTTGTCGGAAACACCGGGGAGCTGTTTTTT	CASSQVVGNTGELFF
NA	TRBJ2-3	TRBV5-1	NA	TGCGCCAGCAGCTTCGGGCGGATCACTACAGATACGCAGTATTTT	CASSFGRITTDTQYF
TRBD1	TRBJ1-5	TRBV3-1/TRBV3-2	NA	TGTGCCAGCAGCCTGACAGGGGGTGGAGGTCAGCCCCAGCATTTT	CASSLTGGGGQPQHF
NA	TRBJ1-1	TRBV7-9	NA	TGTGCCAGCAGCGGACCTCTAGGGCAACGGGACACTGAAGCTTTCTTT	CASSGPLGQRDTEAFF
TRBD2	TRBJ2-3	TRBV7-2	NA	TGTGCCAGCAGCAGGACTAGCCCAGATACGCAGTATTTT	CASSRTSPDTQYF
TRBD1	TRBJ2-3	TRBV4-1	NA	TGCGCCAGCAGCCAAGTCGACAGGGGTTGGACAGATACGCAGTATTTT	CASSQVDRGWTDTQYF
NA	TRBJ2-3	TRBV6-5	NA	TGTGCCAGCAGTTATTCTAGCACAGATACGCAGTATTTT	CASSYSSTDTQYF
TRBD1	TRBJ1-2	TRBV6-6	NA	TGTGCCAGCAGAGCAAACCAGGGGGACACCTTC	CASRANQGDTF
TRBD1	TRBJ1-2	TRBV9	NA	TGTGCCAGCAGCGACGACAGGGACTATGGCTACACCTTC	CASSDDRDYGYTF
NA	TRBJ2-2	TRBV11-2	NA	TGTGCCAGCAGCTTAGGGGGGAACACCGGGGAGCTGTTTTTT	CASSLGGNTGELFF
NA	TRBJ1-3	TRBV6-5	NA	TGTGCCAGCACCCCGCTTATCTCTGGAAACACCATATATTTT	CASTPLISGNTIYF
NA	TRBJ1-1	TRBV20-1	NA	TGCAGTGCCTGGGGCGACACTGAAGCTTTCTTT	CSAWGDTEAFF
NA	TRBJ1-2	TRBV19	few	TGTGCCAGTAGTGCATCAGGGGACTATGGCTACACCTTC	CASSASGDYGYTF
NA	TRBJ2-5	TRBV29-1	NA	TGCAGCGTTCGCCGGACCCAAGAGACCCAGTACTTC	CSVRRTQETQYF
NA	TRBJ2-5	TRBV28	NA	TGTGCCAGCACTCCAGGGAGCCAAGAGACCCAGTACTTC	CASTPGSQETQYF
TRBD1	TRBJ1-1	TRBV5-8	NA	TGTGCCAGCAGCTCGGGACAGGGGGCTGGCACTGAAGCTTTCTTT	CASSSGQGAGTEAFF
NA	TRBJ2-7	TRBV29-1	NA	TGCAGCGCCTCTAGGTTTAACGAGCAGTACTTC	CSASRFNEQYF
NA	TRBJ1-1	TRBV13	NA	TGTGCCAGCAGCTTAGAAAACACCGAAGCTTTCTTT	CASSLENTEAFF
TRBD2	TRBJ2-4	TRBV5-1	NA	TGCGCCAGCAGCCGGGGGGGCGTCGAAAACATTCAGTACTTC	CASSRGGVENIQYF
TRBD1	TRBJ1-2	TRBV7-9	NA	TGTGCCAGCAGCCCGACAGGGGGAAGGGGGGACTATGGCTACACCTTC	CASSPTGGRGDYGYTF
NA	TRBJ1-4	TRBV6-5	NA	TGTGCCAGCAGTACCTGGACAGCCGGTGAAAAACTGTTTTTT	CASSTWTAGEKLFF
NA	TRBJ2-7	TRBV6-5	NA	TGTGCCAGCATCATAACCGGGACGGCAGCCTACGAGCAGTACTTC	CASIITGTAAYEQYF
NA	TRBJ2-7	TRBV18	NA	TGTGCCAGCTCAAAGGGAGGGGGCAGAGACTACGAGCAGTACTTC	CASSKGGGRDYEQYF
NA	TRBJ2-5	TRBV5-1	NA	TGCGCCAGCAGCTTACAGGGCTTACAAGAGACCCAGTACTTC	CASSLQGLQETQYF
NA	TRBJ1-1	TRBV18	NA	TGTGCCAGCTCACCACAGGGTCGTACCACTGAAGCTTTCTTT	CASSPQGRTTEAFF
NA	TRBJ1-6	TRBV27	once	TGTGCCAGCAGTTCCCGGGGACATAAGAATTCACCCCTCCACTTT	CASSSRGHKNSPLHF
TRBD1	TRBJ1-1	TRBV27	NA	TGTGCCAGCAGTTTCTCAGGGGGCGAGGCTTTCTTT	CASSFSGGEAFF